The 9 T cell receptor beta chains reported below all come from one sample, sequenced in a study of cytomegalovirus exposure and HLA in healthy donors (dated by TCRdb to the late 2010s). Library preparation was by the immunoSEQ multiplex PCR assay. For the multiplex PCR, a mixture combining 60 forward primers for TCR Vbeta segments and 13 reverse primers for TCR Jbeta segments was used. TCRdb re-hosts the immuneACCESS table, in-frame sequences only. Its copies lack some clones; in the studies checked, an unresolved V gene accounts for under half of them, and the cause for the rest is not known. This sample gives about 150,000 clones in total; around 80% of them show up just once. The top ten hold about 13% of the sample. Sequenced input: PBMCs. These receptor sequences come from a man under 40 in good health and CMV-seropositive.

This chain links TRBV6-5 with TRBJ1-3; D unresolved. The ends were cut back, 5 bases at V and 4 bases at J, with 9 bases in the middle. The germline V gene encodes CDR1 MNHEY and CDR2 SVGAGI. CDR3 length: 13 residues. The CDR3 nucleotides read TGTGCCAGCAGTACATTCGGGGGAAACACCATATATTTT. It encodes CASSTFGGNTIYF.

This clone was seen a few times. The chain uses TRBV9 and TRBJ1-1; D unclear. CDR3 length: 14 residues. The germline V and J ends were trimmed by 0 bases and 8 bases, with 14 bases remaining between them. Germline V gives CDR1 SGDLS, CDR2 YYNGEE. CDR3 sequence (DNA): TGTGCCAGCAGCGTAGGTGAGGAATCCTCCGAAGCTTTCTTT. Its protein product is CASSVGEESSEAFF. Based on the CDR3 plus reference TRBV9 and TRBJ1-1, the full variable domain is DSGVTQTPKHLITATGQRVTLRCSPRSGDLSVYWYQQSLDQGLQFLIQYYNGEERAKGNILERFSAQQFPDLHSELNLSSLELGDSALYFCASSVGEESSEAFFGQGTRLTVV.

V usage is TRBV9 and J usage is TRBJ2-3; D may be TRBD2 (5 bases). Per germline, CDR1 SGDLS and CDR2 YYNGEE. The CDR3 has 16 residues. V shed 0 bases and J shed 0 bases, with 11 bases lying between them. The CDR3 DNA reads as TGTGCCAGCAGCGTAGCTAACGGGGTTAGCACAGATACGCAGTATTTT. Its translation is CASSVANGVSTDTQYF.

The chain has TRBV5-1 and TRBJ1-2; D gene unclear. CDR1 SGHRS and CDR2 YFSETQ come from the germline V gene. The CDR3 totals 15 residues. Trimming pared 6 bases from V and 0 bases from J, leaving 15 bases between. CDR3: CASTWASGTNYGYTF. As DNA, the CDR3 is TGCGCCAGCACCTGGGCTTCGGGAACTAACTATGGCTACACCTTC. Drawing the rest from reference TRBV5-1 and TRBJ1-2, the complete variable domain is KAGVTQTPRYLIKTRGQQVTLSCSPISGHRSVSWYQQTPGQGLQFLFEYFSETQRNKGNFPGRFSGRQFSNSRSEMNVSTLELGDSALYLCASTWASGTNYGYTFGSGTRLTVV.

CDR3 sequence reads: CASSPRPTSGPAYEQYF. The DNA for the CDR3 is TGTGCCAGCAGTCCCCGACCCACTAGCGGACCAGCCTACGAGCAGTACTTC. This rearrangement joins TRBV27 to TRBJ2-7; TRBD2 aligns across 8 bases. This CDR3 has 17 residues. J gave up 2 bases and V 5 bases, and 14 bases lay outside the gene matches. Germline V gives CDR1 MNHEY, CDR2 SMNVEV (reference sequence).

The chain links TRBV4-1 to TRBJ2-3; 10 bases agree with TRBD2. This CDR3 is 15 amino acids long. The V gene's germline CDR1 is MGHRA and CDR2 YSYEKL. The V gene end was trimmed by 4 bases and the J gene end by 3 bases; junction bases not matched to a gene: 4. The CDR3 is CASSLSGRDTDTQYF. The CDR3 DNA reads TGCGCCAGCAGCCTAAGCGGGAGGGATACAGATACGCAGTATTTT.

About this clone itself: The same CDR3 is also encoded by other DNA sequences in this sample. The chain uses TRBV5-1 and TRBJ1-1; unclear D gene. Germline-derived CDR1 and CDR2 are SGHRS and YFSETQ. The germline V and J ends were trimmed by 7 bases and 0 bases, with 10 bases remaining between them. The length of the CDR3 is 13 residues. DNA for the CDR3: TGCGCCAGCTCGCCCGGGGTGAACACTGAAGCTTTCTTT. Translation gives CASSPGVNTEAFF.

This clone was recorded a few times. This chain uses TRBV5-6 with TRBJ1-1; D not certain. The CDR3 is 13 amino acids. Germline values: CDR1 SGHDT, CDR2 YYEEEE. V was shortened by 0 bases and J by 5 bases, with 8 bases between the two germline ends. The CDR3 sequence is CASSLVGVTEAFF. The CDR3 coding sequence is TGTGCCAGCAGCTTGGTCGGGGTAACTGAAGCTTTCTTT. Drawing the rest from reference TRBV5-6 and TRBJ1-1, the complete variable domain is DAGVTQSPTHLIKTRGQQVTLRCSPKSGHDTVSWYQQALGQGPQFIFQYYEEEERQRGNFPDRFSGHQFPNYSSELNVNALLLGDSALYLCASSLVGVTEAFFGQGTRLTVV.

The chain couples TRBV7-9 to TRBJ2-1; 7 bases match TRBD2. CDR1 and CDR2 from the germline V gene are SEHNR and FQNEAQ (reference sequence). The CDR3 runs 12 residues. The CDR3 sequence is CAGGGGYNEQFF. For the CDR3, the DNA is TGTGCTGGGGGGGGAGGCTACAATGAGCAGTTCTTC.